A single sample gave rise to the 2 T cell receptor beta chains below, sequenced in a study of cytomegalovirus exposure and HLA in healthy donors. The PCR contained 60 Vbeta and 13 Jbeta primers. The assay was immunoSEQ multiplex PCR, and TCRdb's table has in-frame clones only and misses some. The table has under 250,000 clones, roughly 85% seen once. Material: PBMCs. All receptors derive from a woman in her 50s in good health and CMV-seronegative.

This clone is a singleton in its sample. This chain joins TRBV7-8 and TRBJ2-3; 7 bases map to TRBD2. V lost 4 bases and J lost 2; bases outside the gene matches: 6. This CDR3 is 15 amino acids long. Germline assignment: CDR1 SGHVS and CDR2 FQNEAQ. In nucleotides, the CDR3 is TGTGCCAGCAGCTCTGGGCTAGCGGCCACAGATACGCAGTATTTT. Translating gives CASSSGLAATDTQYF.

J is TRBJ2-7 and V is TRBV7-8, with TRBD2 as a possible D gene (6 bases). The CDR3 is made up of 13 amino acids. Deletions cut 5 bases from V and 4 bases from J, with 12 bases between. CDR1 is SGHVS and CDR2 is FQNEAQ in the germline V gene. In nucleotides, the CDR3 is TGTGCCAGCAGCCGGGACTTAAAATACGAGCAGTACTTC. Translating it yields CASSRDLKYEQYF.